This section outlines one T cell receptor (beta chain) sequence together with its context. The target antigen is unknown. The sample's treatment: roughly 20 received Ad26.COV2.S at low or high dose, single or two shots; roughly five received placebo; per-sample allocation not given. Samples were taken on day 63 after the first vaccine or placebo injection. In Boston, an adult donor aged 18-55 years took part. In the vaccine, an Ad26 vector expressed the SARS-CoV-2 spike of the Wuhan strain. This entry belongs to a study of Ad26.COV2.S vaccination and SARS-CoV-2 variants. Study information: By the intramuscular route, Ad26.COV2.S was given once, or twice 56 days apart. Study-wide results and caveats: After vaccination, reports described spike-specific CD8+ and CD4+ T cell responses as showing substantial breadth.

Assay used: immunoSEQ multiplex PCR; TCRdb lists only in-frame clones, some missing. Of roughly 300,000 clones listed, about nine tenths were seen once; the top ten hold around 6.4%. This CDR3 contains 11 residues. V gave up 1 base and J gave up 4 bases, with 1 base separating them. Germline CDR1 SGHDT, CDR2 YYEEEE. V usage is TRBV5-6 and J usage is TRBJ2-3; D ambiguous. The source of this sequence is a person aged 18-60 years who received the Ad26.COV2.S COVID-19 vaccine or a placebo. The sequences come from peripheral blood, collected in a trial of Ad26.COV2.S vaccine versus placebo. The CDR3 coding sequence is TGTGCCAGCAGCTTGTCAGATACGCAGTATTTT. The encoded protein is CASSLSDTQYF. The full variable domain, its missing parts supplied by reference TRBV5-6 and TRBJ2-3, is DAGVTQSPTHLIKTRGQQVTLRCSPKSGHDTVSWYQQALGQGPQFIFQYYEEEERQRGNFPDRFSGHQFPNYSSELNVNALLLGDSALYLCASSLSDTQYFGPGTRLTVL.